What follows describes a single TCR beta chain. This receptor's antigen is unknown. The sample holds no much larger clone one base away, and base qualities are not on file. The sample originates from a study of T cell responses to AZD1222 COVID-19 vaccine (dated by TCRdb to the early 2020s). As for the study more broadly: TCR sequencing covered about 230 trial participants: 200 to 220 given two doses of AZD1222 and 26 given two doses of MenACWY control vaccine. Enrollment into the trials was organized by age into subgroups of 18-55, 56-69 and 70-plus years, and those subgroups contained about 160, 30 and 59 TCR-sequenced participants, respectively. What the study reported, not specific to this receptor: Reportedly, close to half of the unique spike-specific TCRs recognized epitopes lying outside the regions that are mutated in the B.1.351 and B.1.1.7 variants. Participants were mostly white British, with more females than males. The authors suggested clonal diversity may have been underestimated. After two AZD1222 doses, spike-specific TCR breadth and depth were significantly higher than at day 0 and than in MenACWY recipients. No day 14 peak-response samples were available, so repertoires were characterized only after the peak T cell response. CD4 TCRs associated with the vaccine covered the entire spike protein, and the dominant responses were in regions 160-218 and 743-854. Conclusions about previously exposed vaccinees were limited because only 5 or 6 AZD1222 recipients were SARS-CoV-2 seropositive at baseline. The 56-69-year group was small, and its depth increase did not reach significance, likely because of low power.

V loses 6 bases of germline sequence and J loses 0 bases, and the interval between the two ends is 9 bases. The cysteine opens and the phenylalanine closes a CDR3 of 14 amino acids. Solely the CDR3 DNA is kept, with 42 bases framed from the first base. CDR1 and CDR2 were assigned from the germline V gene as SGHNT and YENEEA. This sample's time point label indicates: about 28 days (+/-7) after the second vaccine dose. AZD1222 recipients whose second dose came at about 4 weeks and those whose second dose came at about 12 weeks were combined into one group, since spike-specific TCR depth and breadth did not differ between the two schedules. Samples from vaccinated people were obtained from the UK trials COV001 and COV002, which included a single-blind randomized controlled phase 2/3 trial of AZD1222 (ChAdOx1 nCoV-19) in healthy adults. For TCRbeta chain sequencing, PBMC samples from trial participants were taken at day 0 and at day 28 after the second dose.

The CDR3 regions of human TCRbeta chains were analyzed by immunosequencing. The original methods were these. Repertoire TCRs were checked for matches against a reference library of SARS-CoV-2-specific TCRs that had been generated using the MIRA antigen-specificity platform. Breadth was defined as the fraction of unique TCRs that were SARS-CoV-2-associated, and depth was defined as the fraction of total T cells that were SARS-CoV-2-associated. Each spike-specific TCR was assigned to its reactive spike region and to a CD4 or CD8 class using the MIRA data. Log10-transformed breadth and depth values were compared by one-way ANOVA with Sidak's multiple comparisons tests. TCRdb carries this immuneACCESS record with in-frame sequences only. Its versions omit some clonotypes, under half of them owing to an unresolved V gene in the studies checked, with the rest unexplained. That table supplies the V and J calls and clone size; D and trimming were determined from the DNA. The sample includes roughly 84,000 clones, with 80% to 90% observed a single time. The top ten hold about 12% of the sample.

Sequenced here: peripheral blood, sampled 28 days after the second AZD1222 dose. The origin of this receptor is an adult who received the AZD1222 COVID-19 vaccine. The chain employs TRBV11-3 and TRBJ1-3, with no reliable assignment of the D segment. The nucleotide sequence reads TGTGCCAGCAGGAGGACGTCCTCTGGAAACACCATATATTTT. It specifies CASRRTSSGNTIYF. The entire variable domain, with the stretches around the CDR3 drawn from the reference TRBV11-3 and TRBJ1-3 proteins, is EAGVVQSPRYKIIEKKQPVAFWCNPISGHNTLYWYLQNLGQGPELLIRYENEEAVDDSQLPKDRFSAERLKGVDSTLKIQPAELGDSAVYLCASRRTSSGNTIYFGEGSWLTVV.